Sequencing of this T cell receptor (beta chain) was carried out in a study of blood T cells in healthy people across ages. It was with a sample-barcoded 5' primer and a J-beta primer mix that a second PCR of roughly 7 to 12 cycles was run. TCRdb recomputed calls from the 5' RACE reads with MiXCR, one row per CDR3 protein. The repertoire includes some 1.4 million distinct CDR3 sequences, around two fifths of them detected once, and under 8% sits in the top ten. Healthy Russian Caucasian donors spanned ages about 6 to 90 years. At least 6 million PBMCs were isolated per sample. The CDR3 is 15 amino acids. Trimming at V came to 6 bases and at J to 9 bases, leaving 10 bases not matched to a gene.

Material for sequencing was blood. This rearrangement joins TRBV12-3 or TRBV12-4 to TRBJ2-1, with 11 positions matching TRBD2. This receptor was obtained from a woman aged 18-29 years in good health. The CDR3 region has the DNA TGTGCCAGCAGCTACGTAGCGGGAGGGCCAAGTGAGCAGTTCTTC. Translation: CASSYVAGGPSEQFF.